This section outlines one T cell receptor (beta chain) sequence together with its context. The junction and the germline gene differ at one end; a read error may be behind it. The data derive from a study of technical replicates of blood from several donors. The CDR3 extends over 14 amino acids. Germline V lookup: CDR1 SEHNR, CDR2 FQNEAQ (reference sequence). Some clones are missing from TCRdb's copy, which holds only in-frame ones; the method was immunoSEQ multiplex PCR. Found here are more than 9,500 clones, over 85% of them singletons; the top ten hold roughly a tenth. Sequenced: PBMCs. This rearrangement joins TRBV7-9 to TRBJ2-7; 8 bases match TRBD1. The TCR sequence derives from a human donor in good health. The CDR3 loop reads CASGFSDRDYEQYF. DNA of the CDR3: TGTGCCAGCGGCTTTTCGGACAGGGATTACGAGCAGTACTTC.